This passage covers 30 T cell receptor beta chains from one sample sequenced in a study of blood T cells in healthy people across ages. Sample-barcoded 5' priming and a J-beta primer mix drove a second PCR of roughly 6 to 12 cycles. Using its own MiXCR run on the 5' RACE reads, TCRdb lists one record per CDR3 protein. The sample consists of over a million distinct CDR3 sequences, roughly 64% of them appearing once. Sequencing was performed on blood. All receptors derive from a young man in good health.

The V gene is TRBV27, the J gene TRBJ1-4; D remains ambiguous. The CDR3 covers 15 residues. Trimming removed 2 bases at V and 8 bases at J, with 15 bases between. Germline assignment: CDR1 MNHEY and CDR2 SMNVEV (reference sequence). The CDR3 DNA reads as TGTGCCAGCAGTTTAGGGTTAGGACCCGGGGAAAAACTGTTTTTT. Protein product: CASSLGLGPGEKLFF. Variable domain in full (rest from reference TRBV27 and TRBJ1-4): EAQVTQNPRYLITVTGKKLTVTCSQNMNHEYMSWYRQDPGLGLRQIYYSMNVEVTDKGDVPEGYKVSRKEKRNFPLILESPSPNQTSLYFCASSLGLGPGEKLFFGSGTQLSVL.

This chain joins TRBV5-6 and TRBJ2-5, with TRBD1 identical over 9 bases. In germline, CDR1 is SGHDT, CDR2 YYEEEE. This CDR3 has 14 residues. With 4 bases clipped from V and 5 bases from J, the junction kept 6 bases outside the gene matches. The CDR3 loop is CASSVQGAAETQYF. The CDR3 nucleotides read TGTGCCAGCAGCGTACAGGGGGCGGCGGAGACCCAGTACTTC. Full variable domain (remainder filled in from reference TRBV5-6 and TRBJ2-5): DAGVTQSPTHLIKTRGQQVTLRCSPKSGHDTVSWYQQALGQGPQFIFQYYEEEERQRGNFPDRFSGHQFPNYSSELNVNALLLGDSALYLCASSVQGAAETQYFGPGTRLLVL.

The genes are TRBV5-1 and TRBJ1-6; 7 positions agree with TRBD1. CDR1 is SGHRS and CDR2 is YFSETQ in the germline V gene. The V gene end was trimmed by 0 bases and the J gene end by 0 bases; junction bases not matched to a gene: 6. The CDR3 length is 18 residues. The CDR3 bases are TGCGCCAGCAGCTTGGGGGGACAGACTCTCTCCTATAATTCACCCCTCCACTTT. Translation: CASSLGGQTLSYNSPLHF.

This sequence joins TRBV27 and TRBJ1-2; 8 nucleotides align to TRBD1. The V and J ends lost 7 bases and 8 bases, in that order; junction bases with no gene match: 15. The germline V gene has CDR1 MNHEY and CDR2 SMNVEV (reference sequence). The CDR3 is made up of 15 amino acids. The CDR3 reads CASKPLLAGGWGYTF. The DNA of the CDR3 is TGTGCCAGCAAACCCCTTTTGGCAGGGGGCTGGGGCTACACCTTC.

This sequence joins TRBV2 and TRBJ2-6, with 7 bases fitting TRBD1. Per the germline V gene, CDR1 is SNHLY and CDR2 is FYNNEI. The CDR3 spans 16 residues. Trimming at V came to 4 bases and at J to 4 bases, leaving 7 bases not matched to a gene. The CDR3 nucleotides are TGTGCCAGCAGTGCTCTAGGGGGCGCGGGGGCCAACGTCCTGACTTTC. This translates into CASSALGGAGANVLTF.

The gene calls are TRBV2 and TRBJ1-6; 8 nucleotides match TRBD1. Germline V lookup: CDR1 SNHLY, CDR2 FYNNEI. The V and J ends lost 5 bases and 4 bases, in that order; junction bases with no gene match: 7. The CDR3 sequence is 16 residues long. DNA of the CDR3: TGTGCCAGCAGTTCAAGGACAGGGCCGTATAATTCACCCCTCCACTTT. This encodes CASSSRTGPYNSPLHF.

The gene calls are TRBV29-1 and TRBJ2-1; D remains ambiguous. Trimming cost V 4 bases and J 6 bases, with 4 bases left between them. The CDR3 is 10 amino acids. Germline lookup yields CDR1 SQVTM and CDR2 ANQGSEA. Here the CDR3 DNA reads TGCAGCGTTGTAGCCAATGAGCAGTTCTTC. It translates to CSVVANEQFF.

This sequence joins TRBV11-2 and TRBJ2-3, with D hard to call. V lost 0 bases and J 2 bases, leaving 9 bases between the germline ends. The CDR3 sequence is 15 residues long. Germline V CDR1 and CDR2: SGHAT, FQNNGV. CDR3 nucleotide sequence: TGTGCCAGCAGCTTAGATCATGTCAACACAGATACGCAGTATTTT. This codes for CASSLDHVNTDTQYF.

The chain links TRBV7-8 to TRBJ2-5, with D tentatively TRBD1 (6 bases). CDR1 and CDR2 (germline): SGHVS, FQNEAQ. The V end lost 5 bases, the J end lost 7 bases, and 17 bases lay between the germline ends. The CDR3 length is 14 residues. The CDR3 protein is CASSLISVGGTQYF. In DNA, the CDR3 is TGTGCCAGCAGCCTCATAAGCGTAGGGGGGACCCAGTACTTC.

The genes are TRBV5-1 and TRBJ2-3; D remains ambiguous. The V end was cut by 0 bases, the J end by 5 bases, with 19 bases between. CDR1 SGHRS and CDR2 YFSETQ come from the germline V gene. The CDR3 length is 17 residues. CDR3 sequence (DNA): TGCGCCAGCAGCTTGGCCACAGAATTCGGCCTAGGAGATACGCAGTATTTT. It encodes CASSLATEFGLGDTQYF.

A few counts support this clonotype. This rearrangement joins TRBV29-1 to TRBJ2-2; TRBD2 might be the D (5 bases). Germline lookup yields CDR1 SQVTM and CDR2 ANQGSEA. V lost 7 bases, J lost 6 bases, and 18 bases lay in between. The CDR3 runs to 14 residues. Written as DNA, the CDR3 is TGCAGCGCCCTGACCGCGGAGGTGGCCGGGGAGCTGTTTTTT. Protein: CSALTAEVAGELFF.

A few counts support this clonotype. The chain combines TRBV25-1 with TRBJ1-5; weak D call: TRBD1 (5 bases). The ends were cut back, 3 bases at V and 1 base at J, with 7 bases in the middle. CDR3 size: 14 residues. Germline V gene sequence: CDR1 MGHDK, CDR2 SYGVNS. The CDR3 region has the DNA TGTGCCAGCAGTGAGGGGACCAGCAATCAGCCCCAGCATTTT. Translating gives CASSEGTSNQPQHF.

CDR3 in amino acids: CSAGTLNEQFF. CDR3 DNA: TGCAGTGCTGGGACCCTCAATGAGCAGTTCTTC. This sequence joins TRBV20-1 and TRBJ2-1, with D tentatively TRBD1 or TRBD2 (5 bases each). V was shortened by 5 bases and J by 6 bases, with 8 bases between the two germline ends. The germline gives CDR1 DFQATT, CDR2 SNEGSKA (reference sequence). The CDR3 loop spans 11 amino acids.

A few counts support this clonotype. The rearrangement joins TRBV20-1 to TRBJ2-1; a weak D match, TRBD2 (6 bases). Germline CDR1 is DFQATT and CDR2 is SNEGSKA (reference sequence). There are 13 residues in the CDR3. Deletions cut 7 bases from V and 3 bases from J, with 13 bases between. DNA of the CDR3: TGCAGTGGGCCGGGGGAGGACTACAATGAGCAGTTCTTC. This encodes CSGPGEDYNEQFF.

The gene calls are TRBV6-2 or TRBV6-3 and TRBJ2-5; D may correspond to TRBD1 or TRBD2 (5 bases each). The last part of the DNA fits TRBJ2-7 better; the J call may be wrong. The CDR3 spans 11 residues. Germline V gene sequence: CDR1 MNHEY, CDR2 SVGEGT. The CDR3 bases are TGTGCCGGAGGACACCTTCACGAGCAGTACTTC. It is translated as CAGGHLHEQYF.

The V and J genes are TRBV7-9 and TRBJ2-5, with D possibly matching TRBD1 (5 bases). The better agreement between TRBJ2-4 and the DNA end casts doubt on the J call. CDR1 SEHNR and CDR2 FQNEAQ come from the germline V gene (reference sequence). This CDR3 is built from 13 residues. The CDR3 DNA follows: TGTGCCAGCAGCTTAGGTCAGGGTTACATTCAGTACTTC. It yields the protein CASSLGQGYIQYF.

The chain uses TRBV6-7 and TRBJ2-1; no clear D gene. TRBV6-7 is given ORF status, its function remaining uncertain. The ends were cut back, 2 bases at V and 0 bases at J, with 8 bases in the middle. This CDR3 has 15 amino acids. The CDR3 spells CASSYEYSSYNEQFF. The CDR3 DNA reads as TGTGCCAGCAGTTACGAATACAGCTCCTACAATGAGCAGTTCTTC.

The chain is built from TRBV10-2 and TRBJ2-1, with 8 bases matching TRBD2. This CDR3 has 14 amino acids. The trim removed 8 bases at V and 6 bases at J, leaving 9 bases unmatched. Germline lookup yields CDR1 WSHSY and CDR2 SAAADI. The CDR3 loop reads CASGRGLESNEQFF. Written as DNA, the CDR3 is TGCGCCAGCGGCCGGGGACTAGAGAGCAATGAGCAGTTCTTC.

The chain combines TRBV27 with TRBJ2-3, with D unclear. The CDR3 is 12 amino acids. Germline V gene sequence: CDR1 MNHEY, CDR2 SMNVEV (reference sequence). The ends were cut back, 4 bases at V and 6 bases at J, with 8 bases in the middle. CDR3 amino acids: CASSSPMDTQYF. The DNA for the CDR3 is TGTGCCAGCAGTTCGCCTATGGATACGCAGTATTTT.

The CDR3 reads CSGRTGDGGAYEQYF. As DNA, the CDR3 is TGCAGTGGCAGAACAGGGGACGGGGGTGCCTACGAGCAGTACTTC. V usage is TRBV20-1 and J usage is TRBJ2-7, with a weak D call TRBD1 (7 bases). V dropped 7 bases and J dropped 2 bases, with 21 bases sitting between them. Per germline, CDR1 DFQATT and CDR2 SNEGSKA (reference sequence). The CDR3 has 15 residues.

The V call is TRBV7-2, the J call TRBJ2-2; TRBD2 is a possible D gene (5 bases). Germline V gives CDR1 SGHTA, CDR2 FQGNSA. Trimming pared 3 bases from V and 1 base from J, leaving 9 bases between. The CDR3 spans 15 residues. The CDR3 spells CASSLREWNTGELFF. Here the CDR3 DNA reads TGTGCCAGCAGCTTGAGGGAGTGGAACACCGGGGAGCTGTTTTTT.

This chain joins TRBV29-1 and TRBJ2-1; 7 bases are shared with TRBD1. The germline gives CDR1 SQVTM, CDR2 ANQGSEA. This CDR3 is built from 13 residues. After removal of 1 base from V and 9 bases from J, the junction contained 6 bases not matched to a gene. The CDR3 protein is CSVEVTAGGEQFF. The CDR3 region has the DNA TGCAGCGTTGAAGTAACAGCAGGGGGTGAGCAGTTCTTC.

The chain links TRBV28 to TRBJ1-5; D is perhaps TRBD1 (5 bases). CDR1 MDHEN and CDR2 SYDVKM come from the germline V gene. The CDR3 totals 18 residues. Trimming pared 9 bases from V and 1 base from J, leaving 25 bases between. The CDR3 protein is CASNPGTKPVFSNQPQHF. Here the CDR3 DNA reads TGTGCCAGTAACCCAGGGACCAAGCCTGTGTTCAGCAATCAGCCCCAGCATTTT. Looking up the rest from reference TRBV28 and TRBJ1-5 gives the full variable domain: DVKVTQSSRYLVKRTGEKVFLECVQDMDHENMFWYRQDPGLGLRLIYFSYDVKMKEKGDIPEGYSVSREKKERFSLILESASTNQTSMYLCASNPGTKPVFSNQPQHFGDGTRLSIL.

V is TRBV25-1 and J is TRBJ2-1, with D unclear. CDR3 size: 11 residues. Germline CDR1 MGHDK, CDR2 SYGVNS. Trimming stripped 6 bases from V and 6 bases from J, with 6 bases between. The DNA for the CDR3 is TGTGCCAGCAGGGTATCCAATGAGCAGTTCTTC. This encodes CASRVSNEQFF. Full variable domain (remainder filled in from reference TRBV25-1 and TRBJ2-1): EADIYQTPRYLVIGTGKKITLECSQTMGHDKMYWYQQDPGMELHLIHYSYGVNSTEKGDLSSESTVSRIRTEHFPLTLESARPSHTSQYLCASRVSNEQFFGPGTRLTVL.

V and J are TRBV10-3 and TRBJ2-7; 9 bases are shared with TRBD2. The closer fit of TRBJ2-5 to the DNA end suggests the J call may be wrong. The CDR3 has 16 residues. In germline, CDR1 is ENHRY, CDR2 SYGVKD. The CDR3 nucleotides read TGTGCCATCAGTGCAACCTGGAGGACTAGCGTAGAGACCCAGTACTTC. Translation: CAISATWRTSVETQYF.

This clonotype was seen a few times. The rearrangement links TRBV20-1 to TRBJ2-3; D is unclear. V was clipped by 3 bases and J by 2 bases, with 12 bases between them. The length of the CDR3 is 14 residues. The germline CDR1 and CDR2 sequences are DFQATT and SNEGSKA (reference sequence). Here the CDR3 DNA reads TGCAGTGCTAGGATAGTGCAATCCACAGATACGCAGTATTTT. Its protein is CSARIVQSTDTQYF.

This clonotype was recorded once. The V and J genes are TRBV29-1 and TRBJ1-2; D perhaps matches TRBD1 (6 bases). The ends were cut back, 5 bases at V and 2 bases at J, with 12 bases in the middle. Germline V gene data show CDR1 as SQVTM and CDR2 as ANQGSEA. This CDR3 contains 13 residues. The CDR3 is CSVLDRHNYGYTF. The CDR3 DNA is TGCAGCGTTCTTGACAGGCACAACTATGGCTACACCTTC.

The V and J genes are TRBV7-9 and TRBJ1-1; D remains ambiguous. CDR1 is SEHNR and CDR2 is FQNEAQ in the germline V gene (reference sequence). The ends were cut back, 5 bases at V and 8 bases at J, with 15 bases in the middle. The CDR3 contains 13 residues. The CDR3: CASSPRPLLEAFF. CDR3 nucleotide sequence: TGTGCCAGCAGCCCCCGGCCCTTATTGGAAGCTTTCTTT.

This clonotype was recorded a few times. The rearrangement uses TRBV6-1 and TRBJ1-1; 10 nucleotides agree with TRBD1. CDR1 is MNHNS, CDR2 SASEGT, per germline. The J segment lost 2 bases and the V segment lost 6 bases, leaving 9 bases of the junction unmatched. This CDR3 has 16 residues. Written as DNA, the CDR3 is TGTGCCAGCAGCCCCGGGACAGGGGTCGGCAACACTGAAGCTTTCTTT. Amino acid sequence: CASSPGTGVGNTEAFF.

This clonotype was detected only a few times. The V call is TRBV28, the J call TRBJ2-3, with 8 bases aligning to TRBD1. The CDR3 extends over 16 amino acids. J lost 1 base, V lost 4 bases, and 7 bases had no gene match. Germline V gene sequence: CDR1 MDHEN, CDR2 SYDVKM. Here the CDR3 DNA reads TGTGCCAGCAGTTGGGGGACAGGTCGGCGCACAGATACGCAGTATTTT. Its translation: CASSWGTGRRTDTQYF.